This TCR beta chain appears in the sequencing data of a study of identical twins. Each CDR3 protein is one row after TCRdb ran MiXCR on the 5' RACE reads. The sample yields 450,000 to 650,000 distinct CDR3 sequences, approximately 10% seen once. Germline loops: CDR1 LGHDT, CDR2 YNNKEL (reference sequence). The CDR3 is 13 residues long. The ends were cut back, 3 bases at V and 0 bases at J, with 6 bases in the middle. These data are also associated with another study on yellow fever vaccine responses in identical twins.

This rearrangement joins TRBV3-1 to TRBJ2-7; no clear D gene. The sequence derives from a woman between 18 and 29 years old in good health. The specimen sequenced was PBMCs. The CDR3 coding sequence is TGTGCCAGCAGCCACCCCTACTCCTACGAGCAGTACTTC. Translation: CASSHPYSYEQYF.